This record looks at one T cell receptor (beta chain) sequence and its context. What it binds is unknown. The CDR3 is 16 residues long. The V gene's germline CDR1 is MNHNY and CDR2 SVGAGI (reference sequence). V shed 7 bases, J shed 3 bases, and the junction held 13 bases outside the gene matches. Researchers ran the assay at a deep level. As originally analysed: Owing to the provision of junction-only sequences devoid of quality scores by immunoSEQ, filtering differed. Clones were read by immunoSEQ multiplex PCR, and TCRdb kept only the in-frame ones, dropping some. D and trimming come from the DNA, and the V and J calls and clone size come from that table. The sample has some 630,000 clones, approximately 96% seen once; the top ten hold more than 0.085%. Naive CD8 cells were CD45RO-negative, positively selected for CCR7, excluding terminally differentiated effector memory CD45RA+ cells. This record belongs to a study of shared clonotypes between healthy human individuals. Study findings and constraints: Sequencing depth was expected to affect clonotype sharing among donors.

The chain recombines TRBV6-6 with TRBJ2-5; 8 bases agree with TRBD1. Sequencing used naive CD8+ T cells sorted from blood. The source is a woman under 40 in good health. This CDR3 is CASTSGMTGEKETQYF. Here the CDR3 DNA reads TGTGCCAGCACCAGCGGAATGACAGGGGAGAAAGAGACCCAGTACTTC.